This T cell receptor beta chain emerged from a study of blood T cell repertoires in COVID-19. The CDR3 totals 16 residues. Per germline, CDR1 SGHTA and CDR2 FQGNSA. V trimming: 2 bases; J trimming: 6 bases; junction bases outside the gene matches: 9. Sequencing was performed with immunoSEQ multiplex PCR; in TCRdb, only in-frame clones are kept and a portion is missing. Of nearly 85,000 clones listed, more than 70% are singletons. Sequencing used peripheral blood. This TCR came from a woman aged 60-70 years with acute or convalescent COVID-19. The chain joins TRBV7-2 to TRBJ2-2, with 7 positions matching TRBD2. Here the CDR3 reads CASSLPRGLEAGELFF. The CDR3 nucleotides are TGTGCCAGCAGCTTACCCCGAGGACTAGAGGCCGGGGAGCTGTTTTTT.